The 10 T cell receptor beta chains listed next were all sequenced from one sample in a study of cytomegalovirus exposure and HLA in healthy donors (dated by TCRdb to 2016 to 2017). The library relied on the immunoSEQ multiplex PCR assay. For the multiplex PCR, a mixture combining 60 forward primers for TCR Vbeta segments and 13 reverse primers for TCR Jbeta segments was used. The source is immuneACCESS, and TCRdb retained only in-frame sequences with V and J called. Part of the clones is not carried over; for the studies checked, unresolved V genes explain less than half of this, and the remainder is unexplained. The sample contains about 160,000 clones, about 77% of them found a single time. The ten largest account for about 1.3% of the sample. Material for sequencing was PBMCs. The source of these receptors is a woman aged 45-59 years in good health and CMV-seronegative.

In the case of this clone: Other DNA sequences in the same sample also yield this CDR3. The chain employs TRBV28 and TRBJ1-1; D ambiguous. CDR1 and CDR2 from the germline V gene are MDHEN and SYDVKM. The CDR3 runs 15 residues. The V gene lost 3 bases and the J gene lost 6 bases, with 17 bases spanning the gap. The CDR3 region is CASSFFGGGSPEAFF. In DNA form, the CDR3 reads TGTGCCAGCAGTTTTTTCGGTGGAGGGAGTCCTGAAGCTTTCTTT.

The chain uses TRBV30 and TRBJ2-5; 13 nucleotides line up with TRBD2. CDR3 length equals 15 residues. CDR1 and CDR2 from the germline V gene are GTSNPN and SVGIG (reference sequence). After removal of 3 bases from V and 5 bases from J, the junction contained 6 bases not matched to a gene. CDR3 coding DNA: TGTGCCTGGAGCGCCTCACTAGCGGGGGGGGAGACCCAGTACTTC. Protein: CAWSASLAGGETQYF.

The rearrangement links TRBV28 to TRBJ1-2; tentative D call: TRBD1 (5 bases). Germline V gene data show CDR1 as MDHEN and CDR2 as SYDVKM. CDR3 size: 13 residues. Trimming left V 6 bases short and J 6 bases short, with 14 bases between. The CDR3 DNA sequence: TGTGCCAGCAGGACAGAGCCAGAGGATGGCTACACCTTC. Its translation: CASRTEPEDGYTF.

The chain couples TRBV21-1 to TRBJ1-5; the D call of TRBD1 is as the table states it, not checked on the DNA. TRBV21-1 is shown as a pseudogene. The length of the CDR3 is 20 residues. The CDR3 sequence: CASSPHRGTGIDLKDQPQHF. The CDR3 DNA is TGTGCCAGCAGCCCGCACCGGGGGACAGGGATTGATTTGAAGGATCAGCCCCAGCATTTT.

CDR3 protein: CASRYRGRTDTQYF. The DNA of the CDR3 is TGTGCCAGCAGGTACAGGGGACGCACAGATACGCAGTATTTT. The chain is built from TRBV2 and TRBJ2-3, with 7 bases aligning to TRBD1. CDR1 is SNHLY, CDR2 FYNNEI, per germline. This CDR3 contains 14 residues. V trimming: 6 bases; J trimming: 1 base; junction bases outside the gene matches: 4.

Details on this clone: A read error may produce the germline difference seen at one junction end. This sequence joins TRBV7-7 and TRBJ1-2; 7 bases match TRBD1. The V gene's germline CDR1 is SSHAT and CDR2 FNYEAQ (reference sequence). CDR3 length: 18 residues. The CDR3 sequence: CASSLVGVAGQSNYGYTF. DNA of the CDR3: TGTGCTAGCAGCTTAGTGGGGGTGGCGGGACAGTCTAACTATGGCTACACCTTC.

This clone was seen a few times. The CDR3 is CASSSGTSGGLGKNIQYF. The CDR3 coding sequence is TGTGCCAGCAGCTCCGGGACTAGCGGGGGCCTGGGAAAAAACATTCAGTACTTC. V gene TRBV7-6 combines with J gene TRBJ2-4, with 14 nucleotides matching TRBD2. With V trimmed by 4 bases and J by 4 bases, 9 bases remained unmatched. Looked up from germline, CDR1 is SGHVS and CDR2 is FNYEAQ. CDR3 length equals 18 residues. Looking up the rest from reference TRBV7-6 and TRBJ2-4 gives the full variable domain: GAGVSQSPRYKVTKRGQDVALRCDPISGHVSLYWYRQALGQGPEFLTYFNYEAQQDKSGLPNDRFSAERPEGSISTLTIQRTEQRDSAMYRCASSSGTSGGLGKNIQYFGAGTRLSVL.

The table lists this clone with a few counts. The chain employs TRBV28 and TRBJ2-1, with D maybe TRBD2 (5 bases). This CDR3 contains 15 residues. The germline V gene encodes CDR1 MDHEN and CDR2 SYDVKM. Trimming took off 3 bases at V and 6 bases at J, with 15 bases between the two ends. The chain's CDR3 is CASSFGSGRGNEQFF. The CDR3 nucleotides read TGTGCCAGCAGTTTTGGGTCCGGTCGGGGCAATGAGCAGTTCTTC.

With respect to this clone: One end of the junction fails to match germline, which may point to a read error. For the CDR3, the DNA is TGTGCCAGCAGTCGAGACAGCCTATACGTTCAAGGCTACGCCTTC. This encodes CASSRDSLYVQGYAF. V usage is TRBV7-9 and J usage is TRBJ1-2, with D possibly being TRBD1 (5 bases). The CDR3 runs 15 residues. CDR1 is SEHNR and CDR2 is FQNEAQ in the germline V gene (reference sequence).

This clone has only one observation. The CDR3 loop reads CASSRRAVNREAFF. The CDR3 DNA reads TGTGCCAGCAGTCGAAGAGCGGTCAACAGAGAAGCTTTCTTT. J is TRBJ1-1 and V is TRBV27, with no clear D. Trimming cost V 5 bases and J 8 bases, with 18 bases left between them. The germline gives CDR1 MNHEY, CDR2 SMNVEV (reference sequence). CDR3 length: 14 amino acids.